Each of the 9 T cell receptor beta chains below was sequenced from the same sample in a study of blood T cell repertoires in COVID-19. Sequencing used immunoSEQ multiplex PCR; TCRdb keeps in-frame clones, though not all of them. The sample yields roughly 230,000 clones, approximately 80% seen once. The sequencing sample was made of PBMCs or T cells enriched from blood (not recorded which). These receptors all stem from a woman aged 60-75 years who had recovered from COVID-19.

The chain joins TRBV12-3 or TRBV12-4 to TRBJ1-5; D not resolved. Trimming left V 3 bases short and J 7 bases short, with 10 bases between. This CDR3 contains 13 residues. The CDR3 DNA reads TGTGCCAGCAGTTTGATAGAGAGGCAGCCCCAGCATTTT. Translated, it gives CASSLIERQPQHF.

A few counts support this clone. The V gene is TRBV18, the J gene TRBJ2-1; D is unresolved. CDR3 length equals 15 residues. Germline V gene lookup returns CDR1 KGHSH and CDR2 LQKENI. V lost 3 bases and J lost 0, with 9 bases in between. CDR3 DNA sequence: TGTGCCAGCTCACCCCCTGATAGCTCCTACAATGAGCAGTTCTTC. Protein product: CASSPPDSSYNEQFF. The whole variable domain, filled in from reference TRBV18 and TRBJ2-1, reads NAGVMQNPRHLVRRRGQEARLRCSPMKGHSHVYWYRQLPEEGLKFMVYLQKENIIDESGMPKERFSAEFPKEGPSILRIQQVVRGDSAAYFCASSPPDSSYNEQFFGPGTRLTVL.

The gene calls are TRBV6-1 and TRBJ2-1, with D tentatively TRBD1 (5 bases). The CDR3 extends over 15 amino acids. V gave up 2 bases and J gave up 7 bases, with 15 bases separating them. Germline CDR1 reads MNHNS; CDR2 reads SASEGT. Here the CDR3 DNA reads TGTGCCAGCAGTGAACTTGGGGCCTGGTCAAATGAGCAGTTCTTC. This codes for CASSELGAWSNEQFF.

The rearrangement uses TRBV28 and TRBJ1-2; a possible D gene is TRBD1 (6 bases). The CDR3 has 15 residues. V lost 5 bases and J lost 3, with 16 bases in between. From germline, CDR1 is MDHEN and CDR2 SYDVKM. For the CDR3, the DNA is TGTGCCAGCAGTCCCCCCGACAGGAGCTACTATGGCTACACCTTC. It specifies CASSPPDRSYYGYTF.

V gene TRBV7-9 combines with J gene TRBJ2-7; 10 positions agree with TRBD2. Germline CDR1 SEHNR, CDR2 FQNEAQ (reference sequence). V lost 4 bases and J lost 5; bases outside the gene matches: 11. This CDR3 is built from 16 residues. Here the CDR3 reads CASSSGTSGTSNEQYF. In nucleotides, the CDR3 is TGTGCCAGCAGCTCTGGAACTAGCGGGACAAGCAACGAGCAGTACTTC.

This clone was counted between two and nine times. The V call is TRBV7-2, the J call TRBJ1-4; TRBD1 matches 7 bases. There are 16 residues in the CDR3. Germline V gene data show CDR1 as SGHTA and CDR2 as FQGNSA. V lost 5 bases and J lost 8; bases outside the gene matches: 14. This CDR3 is CASSLNPQGVREKLFF. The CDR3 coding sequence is TGTGCCAGCAGCCTCAACCCCCAGGGGGTGAGGGAAAAACTGTTTTTT.

The CDR3 coding sequence is TGTGCCAGCAGTCGCCTCGGACTGTCGAGCTCCTATAATTCACCCCTCCACTTT. Its translation is CASSRLGLSSSYNSPLHF. J is TRBJ1-6 and V is TRBV6-6; D is unclear. The CDR3 loop spans 18 amino acids. In germline, CDR1 is MNHNY, CDR2 SVGAGI (reference sequence). Trimming shortened V by 5 bases and J by 0 bases, and 17 bases separated the two germline ends.

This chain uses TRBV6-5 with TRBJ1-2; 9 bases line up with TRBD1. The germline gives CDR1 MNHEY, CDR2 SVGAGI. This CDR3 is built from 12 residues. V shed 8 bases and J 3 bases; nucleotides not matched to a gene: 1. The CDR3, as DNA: TGTGCCAGCGGGACAGGGTACTATGGCTACACCTTC. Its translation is CASGTGYYGYTF.

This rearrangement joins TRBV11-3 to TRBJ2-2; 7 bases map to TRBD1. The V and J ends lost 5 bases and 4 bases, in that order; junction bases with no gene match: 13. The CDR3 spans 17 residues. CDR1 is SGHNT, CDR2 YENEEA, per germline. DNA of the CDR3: TGTGCCAGCAGCCCGGCCCAGACAGGGTTGTTCACCGGGGAGCTGTTTTTT. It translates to CASSPAQTGLFTGELFF.